This T cell receptor beta chain appears in the sequencing data of a study of shared clonotypes between healthy human individuals. Notes on the study in general: Relative to clonotypes present in all four donors, those not shared had lower generation probabilities.

Those who donated, Caucasian adults without exception, all lived in Nashville, Tennessee. CD45RA+ naive and CD45RA-negative memory subsets were separated from CD4+ cells. This table comes from immunoSEQ multiplex PCR, and its TCRdb copy is limited to in-frame clones, with some not included. The table includes 2 million to 3 million clones, 90% to 95% detected once. As regards this clone: The antigen is not known.

This CDR3 spans 15 amino acids. V shed 0 bases and J shed 5 bases, with 11 bases lying between them. Per germline, CDR1 KGHSH and CDR2 LQKENI. The sequenced sample was naive CD4+ T cells from PBMCs. The subset is: CD45RA+ positively selected. The sequence was collected from a man aged 18 to 35 in good health. Some clones in this sample may be carry-over from other donors' samples. The chain joins TRBV18 to TRBJ2-1; no clear D gene. In nucleotides, the CDR3 is TGTGCCAGCTCACCACCGGGGAAAATCGACAATGAGCAGTTCTTC. It is translated as CASSPPGKIDNEQFF.